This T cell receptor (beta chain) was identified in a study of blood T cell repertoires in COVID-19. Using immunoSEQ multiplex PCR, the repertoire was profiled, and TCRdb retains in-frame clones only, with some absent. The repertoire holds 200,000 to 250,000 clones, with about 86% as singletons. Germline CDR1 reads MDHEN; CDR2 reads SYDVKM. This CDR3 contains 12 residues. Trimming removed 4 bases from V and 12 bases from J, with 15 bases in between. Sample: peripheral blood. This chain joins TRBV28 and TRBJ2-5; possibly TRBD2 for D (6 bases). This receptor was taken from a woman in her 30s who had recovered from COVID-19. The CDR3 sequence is CASSSNRDFEYF. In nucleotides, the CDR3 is TGTGCCAGCAGTTCTAACCGGGACTTCGAGTACTTC. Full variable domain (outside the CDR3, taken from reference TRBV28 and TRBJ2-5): DVKVTQSSRYLVKRTGEKVFLECVQDMDHENMFWYRQDPGLGLRLIYFSYDVKMKEKGDIPEGYSVSREKKERFSLILESASTNQTSMYLCASSSNRDFEYFGPGTRLLVL.